The T cell receptor beta chain under discussion was sequenced for a study of shared clonotypes between healthy human individuals. Evenly divided among several immunoSEQ plates was the genomic DNA of each subset. The data were produced by immunoSEQ multiplex PCR, yet TCRdb's version contains in-frame clones alone and is incomplete. Of about half a million clones detected, roughly 80% appear once; the ten largest clones hold about 13%. In its sample, this clone was seen once. Germline V gene sequence: CDR1 SGHRS, CDR2 YFSETQ. V was pared by 7 bases and J by 0 bases, with 3 bases of the junction left unmatched. The CDR3 has 13 residues.

The sequenced material came from PBMCs. This sequence originates from a woman aged 40-49 years in good health. Some clones in this sample may be carry-over from other donors' samples. The chain links TRBV5-1 to TRBJ2-7; 8 bases match TRBD1. CDR3 sequence: CASSGTGSYEQYF. CDR3 nucleotides: TGCGCCAGCTCCGGGACAGGCTCCTACGAGCAGTACTTC. Full variable domain (rest looked up from reference TRBV5-1 and TRBJ2-7): KAGVTQTPRYLIKTRGQQVTLSCSPISGHRSVSWYQQTPGQGLQFLFEYFSETQRNKGNFPGRFSGRQFSNSRSEMNVSTLELGDSALYLCASSGTGSYEQYFGPGTRLTVT.